These 24 T cell receptor beta chains came from one sample sequenced in a study of shared clonotypes between healthy human individuals. Measured with immunoSEQ multiplex PCR; TCRdb has only the in-frame clones, and not every one. The sample yields about 2.4 million clones, roughly nine tenths seen once. The sequenced sample consisted of naive CD4+ T cells sorted from blood. Sample subset: CD45RA+ positively selected. Receptors originate from a young man in good health.

The chain carries TRBV4-1 and TRBJ2-1, with D possibly being TRBD2 (6 bases). V lost 1 base to trimming and J lost 13 bases, with 14 bases between them. This CDR3 has 13 residues. Germline V lookup: CDR1 MGHRA, CDR2 YSYEKL. The CDR3 protein is CASSQAGGPRQFF. The CDR3 DNA reads TGCGCCAGCAGCCAAGCCGGGGGACCACGCCAGTTCTTC.

A few counts support this clone. This CDR3 is also generated by other DNA sequences in the sample. This chain connects TRBV30 to TRBJ1-1; no reliable D call. Germline V gene data show CDR1 as GTSNPN and CDR2 as SVGIG (reference sequence). V lost 0 bases and J lost 1, with 6 bases in between. This CDR3 is 13 amino acids long. As DNA, the CDR3 is TGTGCCTGGAGTGTTAACGGGAACACTGAAGCTTTCTTT. Translation gives CAWSVNGNTEAFF.

The chain is built from TRBV6-5 and TRBJ1-2; TRBD1 matches 7 bases. After removal of 2 bases from V and 6 bases from J, the junction contained 6 bases not matched to a gene. Per germline, CDR1 MNHEY and CDR2 SVGAGI. There are 14 residues in the CDR3. CDR3 residues: CASSYRQGQDGYTF. The CDR3 bases are TGTGCCAGCAGTTACCGACAGGGTCAGGATGGCTACACCTTC.

The genes are TRBV4-1 and TRBJ2-1; perhaps TRBD2 as D (6 bases). CDR3 length: 12 amino acids. Germline values: CDR1 MGHRA, CDR2 YSYEKL. V was clipped by 3 bases and J by 10 bases, with 10 bases between them. The CDR3 DNA reads TGCGCCAGCAGCCATCACCGGGAGGAGCAGTTCTTC. Protein: CASSHHREEQFF.

The rearrangement links TRBV19 to TRBJ1-2; perhaps TRBD1 as D (6 bases). This CDR3 is built from 13 residues. The germline V gene has CDR1 LNHDA and CDR2 SQIVND (reference sequence). The V and J ends lost 7 bases and 4 bases respectively, with 13 bases between them. The CDR3 region has the DNA TGTGCCAGTACGGCAGGGGCCGGCTATGGCTACACCTTC. This encodes CASTAGAGYGYTF.

V usage is TRBV6-1 and J usage is TRBJ2-1, with TRBD2 matching 8 bases. CDR1 MNHNS and CDR2 SASEGT come from the germline V gene. The V and J ends lost 4 bases and 7 bases, in that order; junction bases with no gene match: 3. The CDR3 sequence is 13 residues long. This chain's CDR3 is CASSAGGQNEQFF. CDR3 coding DNA: TGTGCCAGCAGTGCGGGAGGGCAAAATGAGCAGTTCTTC.

The gene calls are TRBV5-1 and TRBJ2-3, with 7 positions matching TRBD1. CDR1 and CDR2 from the germline V gene are SGHRS and YFSETQ. After removal of 4 bases from V and 8 bases from J, the junction contained 13 bases not matched to a gene. CDR3 length: 15 residues. The CDR3 is CASSVPGQESGTQYF. The CDR3 nucleotides read TGCGCCAGCAGCGTCCCCGGACAGGAGTCGGGTACGCAGTATTTT.

The rearrangement links TRBV7-2 to TRBJ2-1; D unclear. The V gene's germline CDR1 is SGHTA and CDR2 FQGNSA. The CDR3 is 15 amino acids. V was cut by 5 bases and J by 7 bases, with 18 bases left in between. The CDR3 nucleotides read TGTGCCAGCAGCCCCTTGTCCGGGTTTCGGAATGAGCAGTTCTTC. It encodes CASSPLSGFRNEQFF.

The rearrangement links TRBV28 to TRBJ2-7; 9 nucleotides line up with TRBD1. The germline gives CDR1 MDHEN, CDR2 SYDVKM. V gave up 8 bases and J gave up 2 bases; unmatched junction bases: 4. The CDR3 is 13 residues long. CDR3 sequence reads: CASVQGAAYEQYF. The CDR3 DNA follows: TGTGCCAGCGTACAGGGGGCCGCCTACGAGCAGTACTTC.

This clone has more than one count but fewer than ten. The chain links TRBV11-2 to TRBJ2-2; D not resolved. Deletions cut 5 bases from V and 3 bases from J, with 7 bases between. CDR1 SGHAT and CDR2 FQNNGV come from the germline V gene. This CDR3 spans 13 amino acids. CDR3 sequence reads: CASSHTDTGELFF. In DNA form, the CDR3 reads TGTGCCAGCAGCCATACGGACACCGGGGAGCTGTTTTTT.

The J gene is TRBJ2-5, the V gene TRBV6-6; TRBD2 matches at 8 bases. The CDR3 loop spans 15 amino acids. The germline gives CDR1 MNHNY, CDR2 SVGAGI (reference sequence). The J segment lost 2 bases and the V segment lost 6 bases, leaving 8 bases of the junction unmatched. The CDR3: CASSVGSGGQETQYF. The CDR3 DNA is TGTGCCAGCAGCGTGGGGTCGGGGGGGCAAGAGACCCAGTACTTC.

This sequence joins TRBV5-1 and TRBJ1-2, with 7 bases lining up with TRBD1. The CDR3 contains 13 residues. Per the germline V gene, CDR1 is SGHRS and CDR2 is YFSETQ. Unmatched junction bases numbered 8, after V lost 8 bases and J lost 4 bases. The CDR3 DNA reads as TGCGCCAGTCAAGAAGGGGGCGGCTATGGCTACACCTTC. Amino acids: CASQEGGGYGYTF.

The chain is built from TRBV7-3 and TRBJ1-2, with D hard to call. Trimming took 5 bases from V and 0 from J, leaving 13 bases between them. CDR3 length equals 15 residues. Per germline, CDR1 SGHTA and CDR2 FQGTGA. The CDR3 loop is CASSKEAGANYGYTF. For the CDR3, the DNA is TGTGCCAGCAGCAAGGAAGCGGGAGCTAACTATGGCTACACCTTC.

The V and J genes are TRBV5-1 and TRBJ2-7, with D perhaps matching TRBD2 (6 bases). Germline V gene lookup returns CDR1 SGHRS and CDR2 YFSETQ. CDR3 size: 14 residues. Trimming cost V 0 bases and J 3 bases, with 10 bases left between them. The DNA for the CDR3 is TGCGCCAGCAGCTTGGAGCGCGGGAACTACGAGCAGTACTTC. Protein sequence: CASSLERGNYEQYF.

The chain combines TRBV21-1 with TRBJ2-3; the listed D gene, TRBD2, was not tested against the DNA. TRBV21-1 corresponds to a pseudogene. The CDR3 extends over 14 amino acids. The CDR3 reads CASSKAKETDTQYF. The DNA for the CDR3 is TGTGCCAGCAGCAAAGCGAAGGAGACCGATACGCAGTATTTT.

The rearrangement joins TRBV5-4 to TRBJ1-2; weak D call: TRBD1 (6 bases). The CDR3 covers 12 residues. The germline CDR1 and CDR2 sequences are SGHNT and YYREEE (reference sequence). V dropped 0 bases and J dropped 7 bases, with 7 bases sitting between them. CDR3 nucleotides: TGTGCCAGCAGCTTGGAGGGGGGTGGCTACACCTTC. Translating gives CASSLEGGGYTF.

The chain carries TRBV4-1 and TRBJ2-5; D unresolved. The CDR3 totals 15 residues. The ends were cut back, 1 base at V and 7 bases at J, with 16 bases in the middle. Germline V gives CDR1 MGHRA, CDR2 YSYEKL. The CDR3 reads CASSQVSRVIGTQYF. CDR3 DNA: TGCGCCAGCAGCCAAGTATCAAGGGTTATTGGGACCCAGTACTTC.

The rearrangement joins TRBV29-1 to TRBJ2-6; the D is unclear. Trimming removed 4 bases from V and 2 bases from J, with 3 bases in between. The CDR3 runs 12 residues. Germline CDR1 is SQVTM and CDR2 is ANQGSEA. The CDR3 DNA sequence: TGCAGCGTTGCGGCTGGGGCCAACGTCCTGACTTTC. Translating it yields CSVAAGANVLTF.

This sequence joins TRBV9 and TRBJ1-5; 10 positions agree with TRBD1. The V segment lost 0 bases and the J segment 5 bases; nucleotides outside the gene matches: 2. The CDR3 has 15 amino acids. Germline V gene sequence: CDR1 SGDLS, CDR2 YYNGEE. CDR3 sequence: CASSVADRGHQPQHF. The CDR3 coding sequence is TGTGCCAGCAGCGTAGCAGACAGGGGGCATCAGCCCCAGCATTTT.

The rearrangement joins TRBV2 to TRBJ2-5, with 8 bases aligning to TRBD1. V lost 5 bases, J lost 4 bases, and 21 bases stayed unmatched. The germline V gene has CDR1 SNHLY and CDR2 FYNNEI. The CDR3 has 19 residues. CDR3 in amino acids: CASSSGTGMLEENRETQYF. In nucleotides, the CDR3 is TGTGCCAGCAGTTCCGGGACAGGCATGTTGGAGGAAAATAGAGAGACCCAGTACTTC.

This chain uses TRBV7-9 with TRBJ2-3; 14 nucleotides line up with TRBD2. CDR3 length: 14 amino acids. The V gene's germline CDR1 is SEHNR and CDR2 FQNEAQ (reference sequence). Germline trimming cut 10 bases from V and 4 bases from J; bases unmatched to any gene: 4. DNA for the CDR3: TGTGCCACCGGACTAGCGGGAGGACCAGATACGCAGTATTTT. This translates into CATGLAGGPDTQYF.

This clone was observed a single time. The chain is built from TRBV2 and TRBJ1-2, with 12 bases that match TRBD1. V shed 6 bases and J 7 bases; nucleotides not matched to a gene: 3. The CDR3 totals 13 residues. Germline assignment: CDR1 SNHLY and CDR2 FYNNEI. CDR3 in amino acids: CASRGQGAIGYTF. CDR3 nucleotides: TGTGCCAGCAGGGGACAGGGGGCGATTGGCTACACCTTC.

The V and J genes are TRBV9 and TRBJ2-5, with 7 bases fitting TRBD2. This CDR3 contains 14 residues. Per the germline V gene, CDR1 is SGDLS and CDR2 is YYNGEE. Trimming took 4 bases from V and 1 from J; bases not matched to a gene: 4. CDR3 nucleotides: TGTGCCAGCAGCTGGGGAGGGGCCCAAGAGACCCAGTACTTC. This encodes CASSWGGAQETQYF. The variable domain in full, completed from reference TRBV9 and TRBJ2-5, reads DSGVTQTPKHLITATGQRVTLRCSPRSGDLSVYWYQQSLDQGLQFLIQYYNGEERAKGNILERFSAQQFPDLHSELNLSSLELGDSALYFCASSWGGAQETQYFGPGTRLLVL.

In its sample, this clone was seen once. This chain uses TRBV28 with TRBJ1-1, with 8 bases that match TRBD1. The germline CDR1 and CDR2 sequences are MDHEN and SYDVKM. CDR3 length equals 13 residues. Trimming removed 7 bases from V and 2 bases from J; junction bases left unmatched: 3. CDR3: CASTDRGNTEAFF. The CDR3 DNA sequence: TGTGCCAGCACCGACAGGGGAAACACTGAAGCTTTCTTT.